This T cell receptor (beta chain) was obtained from a study of blood T cell repertoires in COVID-19. Study-level information: Collection of acute and convalescent COVID-19 samples took place in the United States, Italy and Spain. Nucleic acid was either cDNA or gDNA, and it came from T cells, B-cell-depleted T cells, or PBMCs.

CDR3 length: 12 residues. Germline CDR1 LGHDT, CDR2 YNNKEL (reference sequence). The V end was cut by 1 base, the J end by 4 bases, with 4 bases between. Under the authors' procedure: By means of reference gene primer amplification, nucleated cell counts were estimated. Produced via immunoSEQ multiplex PCR; TCRdb's table is partial and in-frame only. The DNA was the basis for D and trimming; V, J and clone size are from that table. The table records 180,000 or so clones, 80% to 85% of them present only once. The receptor was isolated from a human donor with acute or convalescent COVID-19. The donor label of this sample is uncertain. Specimen: peripheral blood. V usage is TRBV3-1 (or the pseudogene TRBV3-2) and J usage is TRBJ2-5; D remains ambiguous. As DNA, the CDR3 is TGTGCCAGCAGCCAAGTATCAGAGACCCAGTACTTC. Protein product: CASSQVSETQYF.